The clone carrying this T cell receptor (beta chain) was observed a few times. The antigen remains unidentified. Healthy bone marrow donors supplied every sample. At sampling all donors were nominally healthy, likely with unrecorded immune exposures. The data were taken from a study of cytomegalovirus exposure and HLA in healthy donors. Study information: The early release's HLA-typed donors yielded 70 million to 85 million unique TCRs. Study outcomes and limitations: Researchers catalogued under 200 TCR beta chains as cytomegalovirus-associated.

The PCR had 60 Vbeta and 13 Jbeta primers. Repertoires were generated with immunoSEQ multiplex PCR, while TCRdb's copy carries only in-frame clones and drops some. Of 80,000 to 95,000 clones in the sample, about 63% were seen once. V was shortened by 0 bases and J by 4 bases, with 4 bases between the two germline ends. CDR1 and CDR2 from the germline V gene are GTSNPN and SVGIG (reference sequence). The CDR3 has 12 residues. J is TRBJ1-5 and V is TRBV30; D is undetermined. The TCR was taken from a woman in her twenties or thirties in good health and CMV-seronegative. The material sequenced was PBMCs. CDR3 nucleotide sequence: TGTGCCTGGAGTGTACAAAATCAGCCCCAGCATTTT. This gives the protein CAWSVQNQPQHF. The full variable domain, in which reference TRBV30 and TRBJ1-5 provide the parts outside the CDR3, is SQTIHQWPATLVQPVGSPLSLECTVEGTSNPNLYWYRQAAGRGLQLLFYSVGIGQISSEVPQNLSASRPQDRQFILSSKKLLLSDSGFYLCAWSVQNQPQHFGDGTRLSIL.